This record covers a single TCR beta chain. Antigen specificity is unknown. The data belong to a study of cytomegalovirus exposure and HLA in healthy donors. CDR3 size: 17 residues. Per germline, CDR1 MDHEN and CDR2 SYDVKM. Unmatched junction bases numbered 12, after V lost 3 bases and J lost 7 bases. Study results and caveats: TCR beta sequences reportedly predicted the HLA-A and HLA-B alleles of most subjects accurately.

A multiplex PCR was run with 60 Vbeta primers and 13 Jbeta primers. Libraries were prepared by immunoSEQ multiplex PCR; TCRdb keeps only in-frame clonotypes and omits some of them. The sample records 150,000 to 200,000 clones, approximately 80% being singletons. Sequencing was done on a sample of PBMCs. The chain is built from TRBV28 and TRBJ1-4; TRBD1 matches at 9 bases. This clonotype was sampled from a woman younger than 45 in good health and CMV-seronegative. The CDR3 reads CASSFRLGTGLSEKLFF. The CDR3, as DNA: TGTGCCAGCAGTTTTAGACTTGGGACAGGGCTGAGTGAAAAACTGTTTTTT.